Following are 21 T cell receptor beta chains from one sample sequenced in a study of beta chain features in type 1 diabetes. As every portion of the isolated RNA was reverse transcribed, the sequencing read expressed TCRB transcripts. The table came from immunoSEQ multiplex PCR; TCRdb's copy has only in-frame clones and leaves some out. The repertoire holds some 900,000 clones, 17% seen once, with roughly 0.025% in the top ten. Material: naive CD4+ T cells from blood. The receptors originated from a woman between 18 and 30 years old in good health.

This clone was seen a few times. V is TRBV5-1 and J is TRBJ2-1, with TRBD2 identical over 11 bases. This CDR3 contains 18 residues. The germline V gene encodes CDR1 SGHRS and CDR2 YFSETQ. V dropped 1 base and J dropped 7; count of bases not matched to a gene: 13. The CDR3 DNA sequence: TGCGCCAGCAGCTTGAGGGCTCTAGCGGGAGGCGGGCTGAATGAGCAGTTCTTC. Amino acid sequence: CASSLRALAGGGLNEQFF.

The chain couples TRBV4-3 to TRBJ2-1, with D perhaps matching TRBD1 (6 bases). The CDR3 runs 17 residues. V lost 0 bases and J 6 bases, leaving 18 bases between the germline ends. Per germline, CDR1 LGHNA and CDR2 YSLEER. In nucleotides, the CDR3 is TGCGCCAGCAGCCAAGAAATGGGGGCATCGGGACCCAATGAGCAGTTCTTC. Protein: CASSQEMGASGPNEQFF.

The table lists this clone with a few counts. The rearrangement joins TRBV2 to TRBJ1-5, with 7 bases that match TRBD1. The germline V gene has CDR1 SNHLY and CDR2 FYNNEI. This CDR3 spans 13 amino acids. J lost 7 bases, V lost 7 bases, and 7 bases had no gene match. The CDR3 is CASTPTGSQPQHF. In nucleotides, the CDR3 is TGTGCCAGCACCCCGACAGGGTCCCAGCCCCAGCATTTT.

CDR3 coding DNA: TGTGCCAGCAGGACGACCAACAATGAGCAGTTCTTC. It translates to CASRTTNNEQFF. The chain links TRBV6-6 to TRBJ2-1; no firm D call. Germline V gives CDR1 MNHNY, CDR2 SVGAGI (reference sequence). CDR3 length: 12 residues. Trimming left V 6 bases short and J 5 bases short, with 8 bases between.

This clone has more than one count but fewer than ten. The chain combines TRBV14 with TRBJ2-3; 9 bases fit TRBD2. J lost 3 bases, V lost 0 bases, and 13 bases had no gene match. Per the germline V gene, CDR1 is SGHDN and CDR2 is FVKESK. CDR3 length equals 19 residues. CDR3: CASSQDPLAGRRRTDTQYF. The CDR3 DNA reads as TGTGCCAGCAGCCAAGATCCTCTAGCGGGACGGCGACGAACAGATACGCAGTATTTT.

This clone was seen a few times. CDR3 protein: CATSRVIAGEHEQYF. In nucleotides, the CDR3 is TGTGCCACCAGCAGAGTTATAGCGGGAGAACACGAGCAGTACTTC. The chain is built from TRBV15 and TRBJ2-7; 9 bases match TRBD2. The CDR3 covers 15 residues. Germline V gives CDR1 LNHNV, CDR2 YYDKDF (reference sequence). The junction had 6 bases not matched to a gene; V was cut back by 1 base and J by 5 bases.

CDR3 in amino acids: CASRVPGETQYF. The CDR3 DNA sequence: TGCGCCAGCAGGGTCCCGGGGGAGACCCAGTACTTC. The chain employs TRBV5-1 and TRBJ2-5; possibly TRBD2 for D (5 bases). The V and J ends lost 5 bases and 5 bases respectively, with 10 bases between them. CDR3 size: 12 residues. Germline lookup yields CDR1 SGHRS and CDR2 YFSETQ.

The rearrangement joins TRBV25-1 to TRBJ1-2, with a weak D call TRBD1 (6 bases). Germline values: CDR1 MGHDK, CDR2 SYGVNS. The CDR3 has 15 amino acids. V lost 4 bases to trimming and J lost 4 bases, with 16 bases between them. CDR3 in amino acids: CASSAQGTLPYGYTF. CDR3 nucleotide sequence: TGTGCCAGCAGTGCCCAGGGGACCCTTCCCTATGGCTACACCTTC.

There are a few counts of this clone. Additional DNA sequences in this sample encode the identical CDR3. The J gene is TRBJ1-5, the V gene TRBV10-3; D is possibly TRBD1 (6 bases). Trimming shortened V by 8 bases and J by 2 bases, and 13 bases separated the two germline ends. CDR1 is ENHRY, CDR2 SYGVKD, per germline. This CDR3 spans 14 amino acids. The CDR3, as DNA: TGTGCCATCTCGGCAGGGGAAGGCAATCAGCCCCAGCATTTT. This encodes CAISAGEGNQPQHF.

This clone showed up just a few times. This CDR3 is also generated by other DNA sequences in the sample. This chain uses TRBV7-2 with TRBJ2-7, with 7 bases identical to TRBD1. CDR1 and CDR2 from the germline V gene are SGHTA and FQGNSA. V trimming: 5 bases; J trimming: 3 bases; junction bases outside the gene matches: 1. This CDR3 is built from 12 residues. CDR3 sequence: CASSRQGYEQYF. The CDR3 DNA follows: TGTGCCAGCAGCCGACAGGGCTACGAGCAGTACTTC.

The chain couples TRBV10-3 to TRBJ2-7, with D uncertain. V shed 4 bases and J shed 2 bases, with 6 bases lying between them. This CDR3 contains 12 residues. CDR1 is ENHRY and CDR2 is SYGVKD in the germline V gene. The CDR3 region is CAISGQTYEQYF. The CDR3 DNA sequence: TGTGCCATCAGTGGACAAACCTACGAGCAGTACTTC.

V is TRBV7-9 and J is TRBJ1-2; D is unclear. Germline V lookup: CDR1 SEHNR, CDR2 FQNEAQ (reference sequence). Trimming shortened V by 4 bases and J by 4 bases, and 13 bases separated the two germline ends. The CDR3 loop spans 14 amino acids. CDR3 in DNA: TGTGCCAGCAGCTCCTCCGGACGGTCCTATGGCTACACCTTC. Amino acid sequence: CASSSSGRSYGYTF.

The chain has TRBV2 and TRBJ1-2, with D perhaps matching TRBD1 (6 bases). V dropped 5 bases and J dropped 1 base, with 8 bases sitting between them. The CDR3 extends over 13 amino acids. Germline CDR1 SNHLY, CDR2 FYNNEI. The CDR3 coding sequence is TGTGCCAGCAGTCAGGACAGTAACTATGGCTACACCTTC. Translating gives CASSQDSNYGYTF.

The rearrangement uses TRBV5-1 and TRBJ1-1; 9 nucleotides line up with TRBD1. The V segment lost 4 bases and the J segment 0 bases; nucleotides outside the gene matches: 7. This CDR3 is built from 16 residues. Per the germline V gene, CDR1 is SGHRS and CDR2 is YFSETQ. The CDR3 DNA is TGCGCCAGCAGCGCGCCGGGACAGGGACTGAACACTGAAGCTTTCTTT. Amino acids: CASSAPGQGLNTEAFF. The full variable domain, with the rest looked up from reference TRBV5-1 and TRBJ1-1, is KAGVTQTPRYLIKTRGQQVTLSCSPISGHRSVSWYQQTPGQGLQFLFEYFSETQRNKGNFPGRFSGRQFSNSRSEMNVSTLELGDSALYLCASSAPGQGLNTEAFFGQGTRLTVV.

This clone is a singleton in its sample. V gene TRBV7-9 combines with J gene TRBJ2-3; D remains unclear. V was pared by 1 base and J by 9 bases, with 8 bases between. The CDR3 extends over 12 amino acids. CDR1 is SEHNR, CDR2 FQNEAQ, per germline (reference sequence). The CDR3, as DNA: TGTGCCAGCAGCTTAGAGGCCATCACGCAGTATTTT. Translation gives CASSLEAITQYF.

This clone was seen a few times. The chain combines TRBV6-6 with TRBJ2-6; D ambiguous. This CDR3 is 13 amino acids long. Germline-derived CDR1 and CDR2 are MNHNY and SVGAGI (reference sequence). The V and J ends lost 5 bases and 4 bases respectively, with 6 bases between them. The CDR3 DNA is TGTGCCAGCAGTGTTGGGGGGGCCAACGTCCTGACTTTC. It is translated as CASSVGGANVLTF.

The rearrangement joins TRBV4-2 to TRBJ1-5; no clear D. The CDR3 is 13 amino acids. Germline CDR1 LGHNA, CDR2 YNFKEQ. V shed 1 base and J shed 6 bases, with 7 bases lying between them. CDR3 sequence reads: CASSQGGGQPQHF. The CDR3 DNA reads as TGTGCCAGCAGCCAAGGGGGAGGTCAGCCCCAGCATTTT.

On this clone itself: The same CDR3 can be traced to other DNA sequences in this sample. The chain is built from TRBV5-1 and TRBJ2-5, with D perhaps matching TRBD1 (5 bases). V gave up 0 bases and J gave up 3 bases, with 6 bases separating them. This CDR3 spans 13 amino acids. Germline-derived CDR1 and CDR2 are SGHRS and YFSETQ. CDR3 in DNA: TGCGCCAGCAGCTTGGGACAGAAAGAGACCCAGTACTTC. It translates to CASSLGQKETQYF.

V is TRBV10-3 and J is TRBJ2-1, with 7 bases that match TRBD2. J lost 5 bases, V lost 7 bases, and 11 bases had no gene match. Per germline, CDR1 ENHRY and CDR2 SYGVKD. This CDR3 region has 15 residues. In DNA form, the CDR3 reads TGTGCCATCATGAGGAACTCGGGGGGAAACAATGAGCAGTTCTTC. This sequence encodes CAIMRNSGGNNEQFF.

The V call is TRBV7-6, the J call TRBJ2-1, with a possible D match to TRBD2 (6 bases). Germline CDR1 is SGHVS and CDR2 is FNYEAQ. V lost 3 bases to trimming and J lost 0 bases, with 18 bases between them. The CDR3 has 18 amino acids. Here the CDR3 DNA reads TGTGCCAGCAGCTTTTCGGGGGTGGGCGGGTCCTCCTACAATGAGCAGTTCTTC. It yields the protein CASSFSGVGGSSYNEQFF.

The chain employs TRBV7-2 and TRBJ2-2; a weak D match, TRBD1 (6 bases). Per germline, CDR1 SGHTA and CDR2 FQGNSA. The CDR3 totals 13 residues. V shed 8 bases and J shed 3 bases, with 10 bases lying between them. The CDR3 coding sequence is TGTGCCAGCCGGGCAGGGGACACCGGGGAGCTGTTTTTT. Protein sequence: CASRAGDTGELFF.